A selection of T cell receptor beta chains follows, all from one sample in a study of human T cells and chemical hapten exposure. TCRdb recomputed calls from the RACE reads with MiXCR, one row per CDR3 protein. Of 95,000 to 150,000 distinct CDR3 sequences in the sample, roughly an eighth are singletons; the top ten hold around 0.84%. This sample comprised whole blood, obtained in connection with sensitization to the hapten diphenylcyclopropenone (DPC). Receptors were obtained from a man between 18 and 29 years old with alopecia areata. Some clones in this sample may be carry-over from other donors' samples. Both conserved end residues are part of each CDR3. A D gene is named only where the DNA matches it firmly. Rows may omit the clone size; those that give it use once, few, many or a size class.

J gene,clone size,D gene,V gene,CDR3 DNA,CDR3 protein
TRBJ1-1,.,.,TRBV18,TGTGCCAGCACAAGAGACAGGTCGAACACTGAAGCTTTCTTT,CASTRDRSNTEAFF
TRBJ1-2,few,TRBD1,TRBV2,TGTGCCAGCCTTGACAGGGGGCGAGGCTACACCTTC,CASLDRGRGYTF
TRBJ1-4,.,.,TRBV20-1,TGCAGTGCTAGAGATTGGCAGGGAGGGGAAAAACTGTTTTTT,CSARDWQGGEKLFF
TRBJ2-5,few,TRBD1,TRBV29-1,TGCAGCGTTGATCTCCAGGGGGCGCGTGAGACCCAGTACTTC,CSVDLQGARETQYF
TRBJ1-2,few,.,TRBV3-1,TGTGCCAGCAGCCAAGCACAGTATAACTATGGCTACACCTTC,CASSQAQYNYGYTF
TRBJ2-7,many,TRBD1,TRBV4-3,TGCGCCAGCAGCCAAGACTCGGGACAGCAGTACGAGCAGTACTTC,CASSQDSGQQYEQYF
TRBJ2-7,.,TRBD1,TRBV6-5,TGTGCCAGCAGTCGACGAATGAACAGGGGGGTGCACTACGAGCAGTACTTC,CASSRRMNRGVHYEQYF
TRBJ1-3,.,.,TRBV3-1,TGTGCCAGCAGCCAAAATACGGCAGGCTCTGGAAACACCATATATTTT,CASSQNTAGSGNTIYF
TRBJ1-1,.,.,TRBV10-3,TGTGCCATCAGTGTTGGAAGGGAAGCTTTCTTT,CAISVGREAFF
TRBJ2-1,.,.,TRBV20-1,TGCAGTGCTAGGGTACAGGTCTCCTACAATGAGCAGTTCTTC,CSARVQVSYNEQFF
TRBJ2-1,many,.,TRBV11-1,TGTGCCAGCAGCTTATCCCCCTACAATGAGCAGTTCTTC,CASSLSPYNEQFF
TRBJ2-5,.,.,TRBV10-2,TGCGCCAGCAGTGAGTGGCGGATCCAAGAGACCCAGTACTTC,CASSEWRIQETQYF
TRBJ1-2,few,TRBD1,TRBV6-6,TGTGCCAGCAGTTCCGGGACAGGGGGTTACTATGGCTACACCTTC,CASSSGTGGYYGYTF
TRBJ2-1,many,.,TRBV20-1,TGCAGTGCTAGCCCTAGGGGGAAGCCTGAGCAGTTCTTC,CSASPRGKPEQFF
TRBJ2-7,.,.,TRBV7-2,TGTGCCAGCAGCTCCGCCAGAGCCCCCTACGAGCAGTACTTC,CASSSARAPYEQYF
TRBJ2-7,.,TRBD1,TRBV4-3,TGCGCCAGCAGCCAAGGGATTTACCGGGACAGGTCCTCTTCTCTCTACGAGCAGTACTTC,CASSQGIYRDRSSSLYEQYF
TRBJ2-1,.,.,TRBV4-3,TGCGCCAGCAGCCAGGTACAGGGAATTGGGCAGTTCTTC,CASSQVQGIGQFF
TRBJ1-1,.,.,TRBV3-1,TGTGCCAGCAGCCAATTTGGGGAGGAAGCTTTCTTT,CASSQFGEEAFF
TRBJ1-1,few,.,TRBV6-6,TGTGCCAGCACAGTACAGATGAACACTGAAGCTTTCTTT,CASTVQMNTEAFF
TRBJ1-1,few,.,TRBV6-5,TGTGCCAGCACCCACCGGGGGCAGAACACTGAAGCTTTCTTT,CASTHRGQNTEAFF
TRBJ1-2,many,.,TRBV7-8,TGTGCCAGCAGCTTAACAGGGTTTGAGGCTGGCTACACCTTC,CASSLTGFEAGYTF
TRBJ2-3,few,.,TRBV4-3,TGCGCCAGCAGCAAACGGACAGGGAGGGGGATCGTCGACACAGATACGCAGTATTTT,CASSKRTGRGIVDTDTQYF
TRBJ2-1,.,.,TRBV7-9,TGTGCCAGAACAGGGACGAGCTCCTACAATGAGCAGTTCTTC,CARTGTSSYNEQFF
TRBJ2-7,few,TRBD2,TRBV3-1,TGTGCCAGCAGCCAAACTAGCGGGGAATCCTACGAGCAGTACTTC,CASSQTSGESYEQYF
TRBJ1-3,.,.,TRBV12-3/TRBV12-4,TGTGCCAGCAGTTCGACGACCTACCTAGGTGCCCACCGGGACACCATATATTTT,CASSSTTYLGAHRDTIYF
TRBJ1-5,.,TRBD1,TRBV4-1,TGCGCCAGCAGCCACATCGGACAGGGAAAGAATCAGCCCCAGCATTTT,CASSHIGQGKNQPQHF
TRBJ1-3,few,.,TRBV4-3,TGCGCCAGCAGCCAAGATCATTTTCGGGGGCCAGGAAACACCATATATTTT,CASSQDHFRGPGNTIYF
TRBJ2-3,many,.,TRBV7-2,TGTGCCAGCAGCTCTCCGCCGGGGGCAGCAGATACGCAGTATTTT,CASSSPPGAADTQYF
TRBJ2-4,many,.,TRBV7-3,TGTGCCAGCAGCTTAACCTCCAAAAACATTCAGTACTTC,CASSLTSKNIQYF
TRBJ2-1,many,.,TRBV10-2,TGCGCCAGCAGGGATGGACAGCTTTTCTCCTACAATGAGCAGTTCTTC,CASRDGQLFSYNEQFF
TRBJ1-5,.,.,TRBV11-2,TGTGCCAGCAGCTCGGGACTCCTGGGGCCCCAGCATTTT,CASSSGLLGPQHF
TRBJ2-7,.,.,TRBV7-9,TGTGCCAGCAGCCCGCCTTTCGTATCCTCGGCGGGGGAGCAGTACTTC,CASSPPFVSSAGEQYF
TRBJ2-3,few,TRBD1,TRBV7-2,TGTGCCAGCAGCCCCGGGACAGTGGAAGATACGCAGTATTTT,CASSPGTVEDTQYF
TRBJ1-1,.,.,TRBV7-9,TGTGCCAGCAGCTTAGCCGGGACCGAAGCTTTCTTT,CASSLAGTEAFF
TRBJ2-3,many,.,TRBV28,TGTGCCAGCAAAGGCAGGGGCACAGATACGCAGTATTTT,CASKGRGTDTQYF
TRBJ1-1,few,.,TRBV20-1,TGCAGTGCTAGACCGGGACACGGGAACACTGAAGCTTTCTTT,CSARPGHGNTEAFF
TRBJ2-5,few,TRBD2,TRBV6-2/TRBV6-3,TGTGCCAGCAGATCTCCGGGACTAGCGGGACAAGAGACCCAGTACTTC,CASRSPGLAGQETQYF
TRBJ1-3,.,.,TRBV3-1,TGTGCCAGCAGCCAGCGTCAACCCTCTGGAAACACCATATATTTT,CASSQRQPSGNTIYF
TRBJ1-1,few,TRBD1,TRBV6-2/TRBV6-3,TGTGCCAGCAGTTACTCGGACAGGGGGCCGAGTCCTTACACTGAAGCTTTCTTT,CASSYSDRGPSPYTEAFF
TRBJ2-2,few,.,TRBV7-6,TGTGCCAGCAGCTTAGACATCACCGGGGAGCTGTTTTTT,CASSLDITGELFF
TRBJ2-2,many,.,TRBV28,TGTGCCAGCACCCTCCGGACAGGGAGGGGCGGGGAGCTGTTTTTT,CASTLRTGRGGELFF
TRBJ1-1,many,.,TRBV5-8,TGTGCCAGCCAGGTAGTAGCTTTCTTT,CASQVVAFF
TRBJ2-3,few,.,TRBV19,TGTGCCAGTAGGAGGGACGGAAGCACAGATACGCAGTATTTT,CASRRDGSTDTQYF
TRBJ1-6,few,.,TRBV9,TGTGCCAGCAGCCCCCCAGAGAATAATTCACCCCTCCACTTT,CASSPPENNSPLHF
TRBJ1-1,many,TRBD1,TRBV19,TGTGCCAGTAGTATCCGTGACAGGGGTACTGAAGCTTTCTTT,CASSIRDRGTEAFF
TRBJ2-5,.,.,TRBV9,TGTGCCAGCAGCGTAGCTACGCGGGAGACCCAGTACTTC,CASSVATRETQYF
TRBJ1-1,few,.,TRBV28,TGTGCCAGCAGGCGGAAGACTGACATGAACACTGAAGCTTTCTTT,CASRRKTDMNTEAFF
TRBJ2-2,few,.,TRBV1,TGCACCAGGAATCCGGGGGACTACTTCACCTGGGAGCTGTTTTTT,CTRNPGDYFTWELFF
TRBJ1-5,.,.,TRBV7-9,TGTGCCAGCAGCTTCTCTACCACTGGAAATCAGCCCCAGCATTTT,CASSFSTTGNQPQHF
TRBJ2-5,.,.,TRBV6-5,TGTGCCAGCAGACCACTCGGGACCTCCGGGACCCAGTACTTC,CASRPLGTSGTQYF
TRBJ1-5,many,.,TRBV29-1,TGCAGCGTCGGATCGGCAGAGGGGTCCCAGCATTTT,CSVGSAEGSQHF
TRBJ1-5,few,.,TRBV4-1,TGCGCCAGCAGCCACCCACCTCGAAGGCGCAATCAGCCCCAGCATTTT,CASSHPPRRRNQPQHF
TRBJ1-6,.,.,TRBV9,TGTGCCAGCAGCGTTTTTCCTCATAATTCACCCCTCCACTTT,CASSVFPHNSPLHF
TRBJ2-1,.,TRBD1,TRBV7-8,TGTGCCAGCAGCTTAGTCTATCAGGCCAGGGGGCATGAGCAGTTCTTC,CASSLVYQARGHEQFF
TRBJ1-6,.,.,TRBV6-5,TGTGCCAGCAGTCTCGGACAGATTAATTCACCCCTCCACTTT,CASSLGQINSPLHF
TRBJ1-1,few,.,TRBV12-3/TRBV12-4,TGTGCCAGCAGTACCGGACAGATTAGGGGAGCTTTCTTT,CASSTGQIRGAFF
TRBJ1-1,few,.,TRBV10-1,TGCGCCAGCAGTGAGTCACCCAACATGAACACTGAAGCTTTCTTT,CASSESPNMNTEAFF
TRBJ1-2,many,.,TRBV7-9,TGTGCCAGCAGCTTACCGGGGTCTAACTATGGCTACACCTTC,CASSLPGSNYGYTF
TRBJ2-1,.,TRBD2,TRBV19,TGTGCCAGTAGTGCTTATTGGGAGGGTGAGCAGTTCTTC,CASSAYWEGEQFF
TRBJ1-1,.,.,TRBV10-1,TGCGCCAGCAGCGATTACAGGAAGGGGAACACTGAAGCTTTCTTT,CASSDYRKGNTEAFF